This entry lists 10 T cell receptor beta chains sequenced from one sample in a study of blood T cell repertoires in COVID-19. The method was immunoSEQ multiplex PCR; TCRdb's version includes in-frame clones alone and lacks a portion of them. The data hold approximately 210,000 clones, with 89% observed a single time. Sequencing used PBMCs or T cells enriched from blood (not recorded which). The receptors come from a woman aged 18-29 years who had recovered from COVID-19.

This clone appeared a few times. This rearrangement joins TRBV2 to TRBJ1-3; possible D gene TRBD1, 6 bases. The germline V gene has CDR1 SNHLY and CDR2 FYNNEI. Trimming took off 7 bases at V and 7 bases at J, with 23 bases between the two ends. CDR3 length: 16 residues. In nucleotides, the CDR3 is TGTGCCAGCATGGTCGGACCGGGAACAGGGTCCAACACCATATATTTT. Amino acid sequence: CASMVGPGTGSNTIYF.

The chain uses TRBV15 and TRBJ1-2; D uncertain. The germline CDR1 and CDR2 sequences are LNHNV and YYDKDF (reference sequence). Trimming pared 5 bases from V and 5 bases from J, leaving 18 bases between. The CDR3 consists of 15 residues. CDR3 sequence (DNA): TGTGCCACCAGCTCAGGCTTGGGTCCGGGGTATGGCTACACCTTC. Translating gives CATSSGLGPGYGYTF.

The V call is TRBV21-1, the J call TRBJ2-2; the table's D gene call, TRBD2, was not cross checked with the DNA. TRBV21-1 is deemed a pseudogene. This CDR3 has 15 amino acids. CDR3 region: CASTKRGRGNGELFF. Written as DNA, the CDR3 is TGTGCCAGCACCAAAAGGGGACGGGGGAACGGGGAGCTGTTTTTT.

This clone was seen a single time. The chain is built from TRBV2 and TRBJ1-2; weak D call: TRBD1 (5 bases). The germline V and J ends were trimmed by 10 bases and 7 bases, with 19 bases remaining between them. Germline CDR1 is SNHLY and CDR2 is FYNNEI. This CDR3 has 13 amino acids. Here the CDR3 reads CATKDSFLSGYTF. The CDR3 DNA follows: TGTGCCACCAAAGACAGTTTTCTGAGTGGCTACACCTTC.

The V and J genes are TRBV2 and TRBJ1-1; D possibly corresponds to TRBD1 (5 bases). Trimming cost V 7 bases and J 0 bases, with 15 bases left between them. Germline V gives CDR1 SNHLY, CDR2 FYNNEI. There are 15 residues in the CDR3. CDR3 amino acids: CASIGGGRMNTEAFF. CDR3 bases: TGTGCCAGCATTGGGGGAGGACGGATGAACACTGAAGCTTTCTTT.

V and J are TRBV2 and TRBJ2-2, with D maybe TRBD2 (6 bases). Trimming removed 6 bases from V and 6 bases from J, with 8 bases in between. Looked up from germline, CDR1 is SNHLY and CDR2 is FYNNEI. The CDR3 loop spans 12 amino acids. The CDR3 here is CASRTSPGELFF. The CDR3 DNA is TGTGCCAGCAGAACTAGCCCCGGGGAGCTGTTTTTT.

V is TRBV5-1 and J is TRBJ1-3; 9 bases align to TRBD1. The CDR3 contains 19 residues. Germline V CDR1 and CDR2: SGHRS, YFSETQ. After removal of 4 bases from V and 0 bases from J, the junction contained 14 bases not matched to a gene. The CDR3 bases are TGCGCCAGCAGCACGTTCCCCGGGACAGGGAATTACTCTGGAAACACCATATATTTT. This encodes CASSTFPGTGNYSGNTIYF.

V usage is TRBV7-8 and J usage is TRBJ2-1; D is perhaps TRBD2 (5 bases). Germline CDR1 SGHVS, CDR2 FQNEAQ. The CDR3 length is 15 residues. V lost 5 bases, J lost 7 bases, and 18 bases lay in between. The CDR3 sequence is CASSPFSGLENEQFF. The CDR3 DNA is TGTGCCAGCAGCCCCTTCTCAGGACTTGAGAATGAGCAGTTCTTC.

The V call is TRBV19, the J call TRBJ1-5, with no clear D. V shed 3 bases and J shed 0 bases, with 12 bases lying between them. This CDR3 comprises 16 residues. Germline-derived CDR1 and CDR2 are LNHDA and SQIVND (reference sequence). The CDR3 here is CASSMRHDYSNQPQHF. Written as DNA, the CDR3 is TGTGCCAGTAGTATGAGACACGACTATAGCAATCAGCCCCAGCATTTT.

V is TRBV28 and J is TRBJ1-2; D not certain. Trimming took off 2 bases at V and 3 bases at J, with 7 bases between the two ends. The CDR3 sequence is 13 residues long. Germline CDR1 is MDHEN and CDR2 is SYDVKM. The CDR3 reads CASSLTAYYGYTF. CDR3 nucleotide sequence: TGTGCCAGCAGTTTAACTGCTTACTATGGCTACACCTTC.